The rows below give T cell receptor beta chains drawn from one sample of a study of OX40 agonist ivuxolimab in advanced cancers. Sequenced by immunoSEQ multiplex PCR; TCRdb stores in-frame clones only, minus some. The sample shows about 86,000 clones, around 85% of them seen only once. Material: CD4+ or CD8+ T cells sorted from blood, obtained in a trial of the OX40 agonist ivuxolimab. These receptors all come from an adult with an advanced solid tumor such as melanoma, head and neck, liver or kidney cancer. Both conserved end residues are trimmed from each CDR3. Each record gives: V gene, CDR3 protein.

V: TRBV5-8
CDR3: ASSFQLNTEAF

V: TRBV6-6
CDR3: ASRRESNSPLH

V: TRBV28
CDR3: ASLRTGDEKLF

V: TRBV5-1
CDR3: ASSIRTLGDTQY

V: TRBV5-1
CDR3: ASSIDRDNSPLH

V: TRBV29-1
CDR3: SVGSGDEQY

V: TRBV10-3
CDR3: AISQQGTNYGYT

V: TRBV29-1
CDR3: SVSLSGANVLT

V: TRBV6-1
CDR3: ASSEVNGHLSGNTIY

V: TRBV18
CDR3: ASSPSLQINQPQH

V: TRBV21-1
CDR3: ASSKGQQY

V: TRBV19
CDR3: ASSMQDITNYGYT

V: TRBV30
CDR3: AWSGRNRGLGQPQH

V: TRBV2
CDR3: ASKKGLAGANEQF

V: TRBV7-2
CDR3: ASSFGGFTGELF

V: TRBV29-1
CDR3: SVGTDPNQPQH

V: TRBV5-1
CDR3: ASSVTLGQPQH

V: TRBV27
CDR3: ASSNRDRGSDTQY

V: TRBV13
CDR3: ASSGQVHNEQF

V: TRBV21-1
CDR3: ASSKTGGNQPQH

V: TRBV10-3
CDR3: AISETSGRNDNEQF

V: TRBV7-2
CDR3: ASSRTASTGNSPLH

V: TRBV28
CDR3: ASSFNRASGGGLLNEQY

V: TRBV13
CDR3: ASSLPGQGRSLGTDTQY

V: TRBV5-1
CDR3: ASSLPGGTGGQNYGYT

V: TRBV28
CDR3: ASSLVGHEGANVLT

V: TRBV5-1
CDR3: ASRPGTGTGNTIY

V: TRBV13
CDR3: ASIRGGVYYGYT

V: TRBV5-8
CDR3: ASSLSQAYSYEQY

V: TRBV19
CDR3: ASTSVGWGNTIY

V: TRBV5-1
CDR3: ASSLREDQDTQY

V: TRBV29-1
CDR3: SVGPGPYEQY

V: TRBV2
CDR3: ASSSQDGYT

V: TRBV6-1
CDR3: ASSVPREPGNTIY

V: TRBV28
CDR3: ASRSAGVGYEQF